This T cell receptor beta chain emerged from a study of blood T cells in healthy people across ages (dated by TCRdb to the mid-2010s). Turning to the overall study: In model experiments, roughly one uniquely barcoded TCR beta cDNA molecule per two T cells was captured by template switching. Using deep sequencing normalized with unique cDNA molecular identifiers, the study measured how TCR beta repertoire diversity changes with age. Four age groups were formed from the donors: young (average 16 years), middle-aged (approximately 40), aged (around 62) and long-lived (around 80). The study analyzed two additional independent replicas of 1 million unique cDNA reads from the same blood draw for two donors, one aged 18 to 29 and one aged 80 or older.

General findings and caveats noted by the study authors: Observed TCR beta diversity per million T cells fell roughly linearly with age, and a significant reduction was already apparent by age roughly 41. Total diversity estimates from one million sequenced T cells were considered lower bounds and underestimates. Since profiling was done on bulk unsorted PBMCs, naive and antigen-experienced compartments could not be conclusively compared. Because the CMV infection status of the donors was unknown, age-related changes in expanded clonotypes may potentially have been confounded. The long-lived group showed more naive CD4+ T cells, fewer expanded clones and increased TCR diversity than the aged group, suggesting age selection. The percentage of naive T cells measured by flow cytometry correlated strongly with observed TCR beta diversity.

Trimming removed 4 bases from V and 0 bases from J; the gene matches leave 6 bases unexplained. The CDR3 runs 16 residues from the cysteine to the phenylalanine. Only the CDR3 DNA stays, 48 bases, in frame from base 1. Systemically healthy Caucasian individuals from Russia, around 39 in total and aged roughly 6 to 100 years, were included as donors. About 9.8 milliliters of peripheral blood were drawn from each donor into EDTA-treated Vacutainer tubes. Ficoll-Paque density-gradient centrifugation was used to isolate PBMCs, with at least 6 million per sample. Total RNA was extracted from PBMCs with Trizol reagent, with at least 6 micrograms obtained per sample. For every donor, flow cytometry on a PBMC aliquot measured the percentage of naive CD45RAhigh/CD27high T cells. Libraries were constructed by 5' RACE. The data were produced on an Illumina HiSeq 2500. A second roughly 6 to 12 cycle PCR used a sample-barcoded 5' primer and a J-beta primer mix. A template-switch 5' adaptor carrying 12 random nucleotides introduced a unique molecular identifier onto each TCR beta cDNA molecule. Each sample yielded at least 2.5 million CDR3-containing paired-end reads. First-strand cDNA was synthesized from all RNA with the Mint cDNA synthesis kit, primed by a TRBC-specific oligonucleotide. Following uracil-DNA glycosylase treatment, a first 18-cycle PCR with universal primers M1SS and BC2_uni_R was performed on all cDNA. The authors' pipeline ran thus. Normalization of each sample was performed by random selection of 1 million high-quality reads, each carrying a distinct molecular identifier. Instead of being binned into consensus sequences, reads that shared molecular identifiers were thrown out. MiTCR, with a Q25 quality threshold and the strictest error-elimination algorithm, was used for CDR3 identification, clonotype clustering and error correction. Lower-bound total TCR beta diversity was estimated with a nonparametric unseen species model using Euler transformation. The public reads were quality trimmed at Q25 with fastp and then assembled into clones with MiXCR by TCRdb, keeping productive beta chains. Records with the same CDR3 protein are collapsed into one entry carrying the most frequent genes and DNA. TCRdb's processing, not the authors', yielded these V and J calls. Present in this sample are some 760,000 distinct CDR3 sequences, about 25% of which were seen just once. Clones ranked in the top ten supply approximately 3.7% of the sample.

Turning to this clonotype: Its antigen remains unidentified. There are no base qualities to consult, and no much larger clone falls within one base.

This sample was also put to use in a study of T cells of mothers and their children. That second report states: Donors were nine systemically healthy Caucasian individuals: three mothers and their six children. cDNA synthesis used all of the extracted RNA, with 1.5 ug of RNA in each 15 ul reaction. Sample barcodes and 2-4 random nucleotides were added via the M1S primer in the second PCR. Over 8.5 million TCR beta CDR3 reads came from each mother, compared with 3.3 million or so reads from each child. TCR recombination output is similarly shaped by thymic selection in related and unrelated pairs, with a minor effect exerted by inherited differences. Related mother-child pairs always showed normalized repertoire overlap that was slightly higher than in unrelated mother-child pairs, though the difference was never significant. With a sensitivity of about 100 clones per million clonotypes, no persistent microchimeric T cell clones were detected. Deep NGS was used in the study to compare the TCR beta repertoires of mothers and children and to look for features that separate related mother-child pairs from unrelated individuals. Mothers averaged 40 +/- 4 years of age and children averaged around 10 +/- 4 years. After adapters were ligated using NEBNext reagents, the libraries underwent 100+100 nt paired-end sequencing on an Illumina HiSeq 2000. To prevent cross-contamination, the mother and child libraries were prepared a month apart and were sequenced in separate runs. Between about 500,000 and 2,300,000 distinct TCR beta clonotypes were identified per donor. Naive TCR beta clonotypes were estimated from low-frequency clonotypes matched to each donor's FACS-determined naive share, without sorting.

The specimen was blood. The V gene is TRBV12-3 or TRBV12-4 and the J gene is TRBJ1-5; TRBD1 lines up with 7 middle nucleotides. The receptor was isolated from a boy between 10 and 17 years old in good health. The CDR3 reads CASSSGTVHSNQPQHF. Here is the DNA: TGTGCCAGCAGTTCCGGGACAGTGCATAGCAATCAGCCCCAGCATTTT.